Listed below are T cell receptor beta chains from one sample, sequenced in a study of identical twins' blood T cells. TCRdb recomputed calls from the 5' RACE reads with MiXCR, one row per CDR3 protein. Of about 370,000 distinct CDR3 sequences listed, about 28% are singletons. Sequences were obtained from PBMCs. All receptors derive from a woman between 18 and 50 years old in good health. Both conserved end residues are part of each CDR3. Each record gives: V gene, J gene, CDR3 protein.

V gene: TRBV29-1; J gene: TRBJ1-5; CDR3 protein: CSVVAGANQPQHF
V gene: TRBV18; J gene: TRBJ1-4; CDR3 protein: CASSPGGAESRLFF
V gene: TRBV20-1; J gene: TRBJ2-4; CDR3 protein: CSASPPRAKNIQYF
V gene: TRBV5-5; J gene: TRBJ1-5; CDR3 protein: CASSPWTENQPQHF
V gene: TRBV4-1; J gene: TRBJ1-1; CDR3 protein: CASSQVTGTNTEAFF
V gene: TRBV20-1; J gene: TRBJ2-7; CDR3 protein: CSATPGSASYERYF
V gene: TRBV20-1; J gene: TRBJ2-3; CDR3 protein: CSAISGTGAHRDTQYF
V gene: TRBV10-1; J gene: TRBJ2-3; CDR3 protein: CASSDSGGGRAHTQYF
V gene: TRBV20-1; J gene: TRBJ1-4; CDR3 protein: CSAQRGTGNEKLFF
V gene: TRBV5-1; J gene: TRBJ2-1; CDR3 protein: CASSGRTSGNYNEQFF
V gene: TRBV20-1; J gene: TRBJ1-1; CDR3 protein: CSARDYKGGTLNTEAFF
V gene: TRBV20-1; J gene: TRBJ1-5; CDR3 protein: CSATQGHVGNQPQHF
V gene: TRBV2; J gene: TRBJ1-1; CDR3 protein: CASSKPGQGTNAGAFF
V gene: TRBV5-1; J gene: TRBJ2-3; CDR3 protein: CASSSSFTDTQYF
V gene: TRBV7-9; J gene: TRBJ2-7; CDR3 protein: CASSLRQDEQYF
V gene: TRBV14; J gene: TRBJ1-2; CDR3 protein: CASSPQGKLGYTF
V gene: TRBV19; J gene: TRBJ2-5; CDR3 protein: CASSTRQGGEETQYF
V gene: TRBV6-5; J gene: TRBJ1-1; CDR3 protein: CAVEDQSTEAFF
V gene: TRBV12-3/TRBV12-4; J gene: TRBJ1-1; CDR3 protein: CASSLRGRGSEAFF
V gene: TRBV7-9; J gene: TRBJ1-4; CDR3 protein: CASSTPTGSTNEKLFF
V gene: TRBV19; J gene: TRBJ1-6; CDR3 protein: CASSILASSYNSPLHF
V gene: TRBV11-2; J gene: TRBJ2-2; CDR3 protein: CASIKSGGRNTGELFF
V gene: TRBV6-5; J gene: TRBJ2-5; CDR3 protein: CASSTGDVKTQYF
V gene: TRBV7-2; J gene: TRBJ1-5; CDR3 protein: CASSQIGEPQHF
V gene: TRBV5-6; J gene: TRBJ1-1; CDR3 protein: CASSADRVPEAFF
V gene: TRBV4-3; J gene: TRBJ1-5; CDR3 protein: CASSQDLGSAQHF
V gene: TRBV2; J gene: TRBJ1-2; CDR3 protein: CASSEGPGQTYGYTF
V gene: TRBV18; J gene: TRBJ1-1; CDR3 protein: CASSPGPRPEAFF
V gene: TRBV4-1; J gene: TRBJ2-1; CDR3 protein: CASSQDQRGAWNEQFF
V gene: TRBV7-6; J gene: TRBJ1-1; CDR3 protein: CASSLSQRGTEAFF
V gene: TRBV20-1; J gene: TRBJ2-7; CDR3 protein: CSASDSGTASYEQYF
V gene: TRBV7-6; J gene: TRBJ1-1; CDR3 protein: CAGSIMRVGGGSAEAFF
V gene: TRBV18; J gene: TRBJ2-5; CDR3 protein: CASSPYRGQETQYF
V gene: TRBV29-1; J gene: TRBJ2-3; CDR3 protein: CSVAPFSGRAPSDTQYF
V gene: TRBV29-1; J gene: TRBJ2-7; CDR3 protein: CSVASSYEQYF
V gene: TRBV19; J gene: TRBJ1-6; CDR3 protein: CASTAVPNSPLHF
V gene: TRBV5-1; J gene: TRBJ2-3; CDR3 protein: CASSLRFTSPDTQYF
V gene: TRBV3-1; J gene: TRBJ1-5; CDR3 protein: CASSQAGGRHQPQHF
V gene: TRBV19; J gene: TRBJ1-6; CDR3 protein: CASSSQTGGIISPLHF
V gene: TRBV9; J gene: TRBJ2-3; CDR3 protein: CASSVLGSAADTQYF
V gene: TRBV20-1; J gene: TRBJ1-1; CDR3 protein: CSANGQSPFTEAFF
V gene: TRBV20-1; J gene: TRBJ1-6; CDR3 protein: CSARVGASSYNSPLHF
V gene: TRBV3-1; J gene: TRBJ2-7; CDR3 protein: CASSRQLLWRQTYEQYF